This passage covers 9 T cell receptor beta chains from one sample sequenced in a study of blood T cell repertoires in COVID-19. Assay: immunoSEQ multiplex PCR; the TCRdb copy retains only in-frame clones and omits some. Of about 240,000 clones in the sample, around 86% were seen once. Material for sequencing was peripheral blood. These receptors were taken from a man in his thirties or forties who had recovered from COVID-19.

This chain connects TRBV5-1 to TRBJ2-1; 10 nucleotides agree with TRBD2. The CDR3 runs 15 residues. J gave up 6 bases and V 0 bases, and 3 bases lay outside the gene matches. The germline V gene encodes CDR1 SGHRS and CDR2 YFSETQ. CDR3 in amino acids: CASSLGAGGPNEQFF. CDR3 DNA sequence: TGCGCCAGCAGCTTGGGAGCGGGGGGGCCCAATGAGCAGTTCTTC.

Only one count was recorded for this clone. The V call is TRBV14, the J call TRBJ2-2; no clear D. The germline V gene has CDR1 SGHDN and CDR2 FVKESK. The CDR3 has 16 amino acids. V was trimmed by 0 bases and J by 0 bases, leaving 8 bases between them. CDR3 sequence reads: CASSQDIQANTGELFF. Written as DNA, the CDR3 is TGTGCCAGCAGCCAAGACATTCAGGCGAACACCGGGGAGCTGTTTTTT.

The V and J genes are TRBV5-1 and TRBJ2-1, with D possibly being TRBD2 (6 bases). The CDR3 covers 15 residues. The germline CDR1 and CDR2 sequences are SGHRS and YFSETQ. V shed 0 bases and J shed 3 bases, with 10 bases lying between them. CDR3 nucleotide sequence: TGCGCCAGCAGCTTGGTAGCGGTAGACTACAATGAGCAGTTCTTC. It codes for CASSLVAVDYNEQFF.

In this sample, this clone turned up a few times. The chain uses TRBV7-6 and TRBJ1-1, with D uncertain. Per germline, CDR1 SGHVS and CDR2 FNYEAQ. This CDR3 has 13 amino acids. V shed 5 bases and J shed 2 bases, with 9 bases lying between them. CDR3 in amino acids: CASSQQENTEAFF. The CDR3 DNA follows: TGTGCCAGCAGCCAACAAGAAAACACTGAAGCTTTCTTT.

The rearrangement uses TRBV10-3 and TRBJ1-1; D is ambiguous. V was clipped by 6 bases and J by 6 bases, with 14 bases between them. Germline loops: CDR1 ENHRY, CDR2 SYGVKD. This CDR3 region has 13 residues. The CDR3: CAIRTDAIAEAFF. CDR3 coding DNA: TGTGCCATCAGAACAGACGCAATTGCTGAAGCTTTCTTT.

The J gene is TRBJ1-2, the V gene TRBV20-1; D is uncertain. Between the trimmed V and J ends, which lost 3 bases and 6 bases, there was a span of 8 bases. CDR3 length: 11 residues. Germline assignment: CDR1 DFQATT and CDR2 SNEGSKA (reference sequence). The CDR3: CSASAGNGYTF. CDR3 bases: TGCAGTGCTAGTGCCGGTAATGGCTACACCTTC.

V is TRBV2 and J is TRBJ1-2; no reliable D call. With 4 bases removed from V and 8 bases from J, the gap between germline ends came to 17 bases. Per germline, CDR1 SNHLY and CDR2 FYNNEI. The CDR3 extends over 14 amino acids. Written as DNA, the CDR3 is TGTGCCAGCAGTGGGGCGACACATCTCAGAGGCTACACCTTC. This gives the protein CASSGATHLRGYTF.

This clone was seen many times. The chain employs TRBV20-1 and TRBJ1-2; D is perhaps TRBD1 (5 bases). The germline CDR1 and CDR2 sequences are DFQATT and SNEGSKA (reference sequence). CDR3 length: 11 amino acids. The V and J ends lost 5 bases and 7 bases respectively, with 11 bases between them. The CDR3 loop reads CSAYFGGGYTF. For the CDR3, the DNA is TGCAGTGCTTATTTCGGGGGTGGCTACACCTTC.

The chain links TRBV19 to TRBJ1-5; D remains ambiguous. The CDR3 runs 14 residues. Trimming stripped 1 base from V and 4 bases from J, with 8 bases between. CDR1 is LNHDA and CDR2 is SQIVND in the germline V gene (reference sequence). CDR3 sequence (DNA): TGTGCCAGTAGTATAGGGAGGGAAAATCAGCCCCAGCATTTT. This translates into CASSIGRENQPQHF.